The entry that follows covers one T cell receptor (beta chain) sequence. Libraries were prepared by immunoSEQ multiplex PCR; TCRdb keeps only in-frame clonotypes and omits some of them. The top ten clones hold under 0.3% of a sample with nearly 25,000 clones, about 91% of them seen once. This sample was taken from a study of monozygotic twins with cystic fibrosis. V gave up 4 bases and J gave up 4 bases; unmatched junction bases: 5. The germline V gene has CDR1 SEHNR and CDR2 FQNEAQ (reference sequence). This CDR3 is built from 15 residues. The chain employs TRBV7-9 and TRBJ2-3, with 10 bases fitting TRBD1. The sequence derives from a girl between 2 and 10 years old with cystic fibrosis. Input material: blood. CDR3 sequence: CASSYPGQGPDTQYF. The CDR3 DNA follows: TGTGCCAGCAGCTATCCGGGACAGGGGCCAGATACGCAGTATTTT.